The clone carrying this T cell receptor beta chain came up many times. V lost 2 bases, J lost 5 bases, and 4 bases lay in between. This CDR3 spans 12 amino acids. CDR1 and CDR2 (germline): SEHNR, FQNEAQ (reference sequence). The sample is drawn from a study of blood T cells in healthy people across ages. Next came a second PCR, run for about 7 to 12 cycles, which used a sample-barcoded 5' primer along with a J-beta primer mix. TCRdb fed the 5' RACE reads into MiXCR, producing one record per CDR3 protein. This sample has some 760,000 distinct CDR3 sequences; around a quarter occur once, and the top ten carry roughly 9%. In addition, the sample was reused for a study of T cells of mothers and their children. From that paper: A few healthy Caucasian mothers gave samples, and so did their six children.

V and J are TRBV7-9 and TRBJ1-5; D is unclear. This clonotype was sampled from a boy between 10 and 17 years old in good health. Sequenced input: blood. The CDR3 coding sequence is TGTGCCAGCAGCTTATTAGATCAGCCCCAGCATTTT. This encodes CASSLLDQPQHF. Supplemented by reference TRBV7-9 and TRBJ1-5, the full variable domain reads DTGVSQNPRHKITKRGQNVTFRCDPISEHNRLYWYRQTLGQGPEFLTYFQNEAQLEKSRLLSDRFSAERPKGSFSTLEIQRTEQGDSAMYLCASSLLDQPQHFGDGTRLSIL.